Given below is one T cell receptor beta chain in context. This clone is a singleton in its sample. Its target antigen remains unknown. Base-call qualities are not available, and no considerably larger clone is one nucleotide away. Its CDR3 holds 17 amino acids, cysteine through phenylalanine. Only the CDR3 portion is preserved as DNA: 51 bases, with reading frame beginning at the first base. Relative to germline, V is 2 bases shorter and J is 5 bases shorter, with 18 bases between their ends. CDR1 MNHEY and CDR2 SMNVEV were looked up in the germline V gene (reference sequence). This record comes from a study of blood T cell repertoires in COVID-19 (dated by TCRdb to 2018 to 2021). Broadly, across the study: The collaborator samples originated in the United States, Italy and Spain and spanned the acute and convalescent phases of COVID-19. The material from the prospective study consisted of cDNA or gDNA derived from T cells, B-cell-depleted T cells, or PBMCs. Deeply sampled blood TCRbeta repertoires from subjects exposed to, actively infected with, or recovered from COVID-19 were included in the dataset. The repertoires were released in a freely available public database intended as a resource for research on the immune response to SARS-CoV-2. The samples were drawn from two sources: the first 160 participants of the ongoing ImmuneRACE study, and 1,254 subjects contributed by 6 global collaborators. Nearly every sample came with metadata listing a de-identified subject ID, COVID-19 status, age in years and sex. Where available, HLA class I and class II types were taken from metadata supplied by the sample provider and were not determined by assay-based typing.

The immunoSEQ Assay, a bias-controlled multiplex PCR, was used to amplify TCRbeta CDR3 regions from genomic DNA. As for the original processing: Within the assay, amplification of reference gene primers was used to estimate how many nucleated cells each sample contained. To quantify the absolute abundance of each unique TCRbeta CDR3 rearrangement, sequence reads were collapsed and filtered. For each sample, productive Simpson clonality was calculated as the square root of Simpson's diversity index over productive rearrangements. The table comes from immuneACCESS by way of TCRdb, which keeps in-frame sequences with V and J called. Part of the clones is missing from these tables; in studies checked, under half for an unresolved V gene and the rest for unknown reasons. V and J calls and clone size are as listed in that table; D and trimming were resolved from the DNA. The table for this sample lists some 70,000 clones; about 85% of them were counted only once. The ten top clones hold 13% of the sample.

In Seattle, one collaborating source enrolled patients while the infection was active and tracked those patients longitudinally over the course of disease. Whole blood was collected in K2EDTA tubes by collaborating institutions according to the institutions' own protocols. For TCRbeta analysis, collaborators shipped samples in one of three forms: frozen whole blood, isolated PBMCs, or DNA extracted from either of those sample types. What the research found in general, with its limitations: The amount of clinical and demographic metadata varied by source and participant and was provided uncurated.

This clonotype was obtained from a man aged 50 or older with COVID-19, enrolled during active disease. Recombination linked TRBV27 to TRBJ1-4; the D segment could be TRBD1, given 6 matching bases. The sample comprised peripheral blood. The bases are TGTGCCAGCAGTTTACGGGCCAACAGGGCCGGGAATGAAAAACTGTTTTTT. This translates into CASSLRANRAGNEKLFF.